These 15 T cell receptor beta chains were all obtained from the same sample, sequenced in a study of T cell responses to AZD1222 COVID-19 vaccine (dated by TCRdb to the early 2020s). The library was produced with the immunoSEQ multiplex PCR assay. TCRdb took this table from immuneACCESS and kept in-frame rearrangements with V and J called. Such tables lack part of the clones; where checked against another copy, unresolved V genes explain under half of the gap, and the rest is unexplained. The sample table shows 250,000 to 300,000 clones, and 85% to 95% are seen once. The top ten clonotypes cover around 0.57% of the sample. The time point label of this sample denotes: about 28 days (+/-7) after the second vaccine dose. Source: peripheral blood, taken 28 days after the second AZD1222 dose. These receptors were taken from an adult who received the AZD1222 COVID-19 vaccine.

This rearrangement joins TRBV5-1 to TRBJ2-2, with D possibly TRBD2 on 6 matching bases. The germline gives CDR1 SGHRS, CDR2 YFSETQ. The CDR3 spans 13 residues. V lost 0 bases, J lost 8 bases, and 8 bases lay in between. CDR3 in amino acids: CASSLDLAGELFF. The CDR3 nucleotides read TGCGCCAGCAGCTTGGACCTAGCGGGGGAGCTGTTTTTT.

This clone was detected a few times. This chain joins TRBV4-3 and TRBJ2-7; D gene unclear. Trimming shortened V by 6 bases and J by 2 bases, and 20 bases separated the two germline ends. This CDR3 has 16 residues. Germline V lookup: CDR1 LGHNA, CDR2 YSLEER. The DNA of the CDR3 is TGCGCCAGCAGTGAAAGTCCGAGACCAGCGACCTACGAGCAGTACTTC. Protein product: CASSESPRPATYEQYF.

This chain links TRBV3-1 (or the pseudogene TRBV3-2) with TRBJ2-5, with no clear D. The length of the CDR3 is 14 residues. Trimming took 1 base from V and 7 from J, leaving 13 bases between them. Germline loops: CDR1 LGHDT, CDR2 YNNKEL (reference sequence). As DNA, the CDR3 is TGTGCCAGCAGCCAAGGAATTCCTGGCGGGACCCAGTACTTC. Translating gives CASSQGIPGGTQYF.

V usage is TRBV28 and J usage is TRBJ1-6; unclear D gene. V lost 3 bases, J lost 10 bases, and 16 bases lay in between. Germline values: CDR1 MDHEN, CDR2 SYDVKM. This CDR3 is 15 amino acids long. CDR3 DNA: TGTGCCAGCAGTTTGCCCCCACCAGGCAGGTCACCCCTCCACTTT. Encoded protein: CASSLPPPGRSPLHF. Full variable domain (remainder filled in from reference TRBV28 and TRBJ1-6): DVKVTQSSRYLVKRTGEKVFLECVQDMDHENMFWYRQDPGLGLRLIYFSYDVKMKEKGDIPEGYSVSREKKERFSLILESASTNQTSMYLCASSLPPPGRSPLHFGNGTRLTVT.

V usage is TRBV6-1 and J usage is TRBJ2-7, with 8 bases fitting TRBD2. The V and J ends lost 5 bases and 3 bases, in that order; junction bases with no gene match: 3. This CDR3 region has 13 residues. The germline gives CDR1 MNHNS, CDR2 SASEGT. CDR3 sequence reads: CASSPTSDYEQYF. Written as DNA, the CDR3 is TGTGCCAGCAGTCCGACTAGCGACTACGAGCAGTACTTC.

This clone was seen many times. The chain combines TRBV7-2 with TRBJ1-5; D is unclear. CDR1 and CDR2 from the germline V gene are SGHTA and FQGNSA. The CDR3 is 15 residues long. Trimming took off 0 bases at V and 5 bases at J, with 11 bases between the two ends. The CDR3 spells CASSLASESYQPQHF. CDR3 DNA: TGTGCCAGCAGCTTAGCGAGTGAGTCCTATCAGCCCCAGCATTTT.

This chain uses TRBV7-8 with TRBJ2-1; 7 bases map to TRBD1. The germline gives CDR1 SGHVS, CDR2 FQNEAQ. V shed 5 bases, J shed 11 bases, and the junction held 6 bases outside the gene matches. There are 12 residues in the CDR3. DNA of the CDR3: TGTGCCAGCAGCCCCGGGGACAGTCAGCAGTTCTTC. Translation gives CASSPGDSQQFF.

This sequence joins TRBV19 and TRBJ2-1; the match to TRBD2 covers 7 bases. From germline, CDR1 is LNHDA and CDR2 SQIVND (reference sequence). The CDR3 is made up of 18 amino acids. Trimming at V came to 9 bases and at J to 0 bases, leaving 17 bases not matched to a gene. The CDR3 protein is CASSLGWRGRSSYNEQFF. In DNA, the CDR3 is TGTGCCAGCTCCCTGGGATGGCGGGGGAGGAGCTCCTACAATGAGCAGTTCTTC. Full variable domain (remainder filled in from reference TRBV19 and TRBJ2-1): DGGITQSPKYLFRKEGQNVTLSCEQNLNHDAMYWYRQDPGQGLRLIYYSQIVNDFQKGDIAEGYSVSREKKESFPLTVTSAQKNPTAFYLCASSLGWRGRSSYNEQFFGPGTRLTVL.

Details on this clone: Other DNA sequences of this sample code for an identical CDR3. This chain's CDR3 is CASSLVGDEQFF. The CDR3 DNA follows: TGTGCCAGCAGCTTAGTGGGTGATGAGCAGTTCTTC. This sequence joins TRBV7-9 and TRBJ2-1; D gene ambiguous. Between the trimmed V and J ends, which lost 1 base and 8 bases, there was a span of 6 bases. CDR3 length: 12 amino acids. CDR1 is SEHNR and CDR2 is FQNEAQ in the germline V gene (reference sequence).

The J gene is TRBJ2-7, the V gene TRBV7-2; maybe TRBD1 (5 bases). V shed 6 bases and J shed 0 bases, with 12 bases lying between them. This CDR3 has 14 amino acids. Looked up from germline, CDR1 is SGHTA and CDR2 is FQGNSA. CDR3: CASRLTVSSYEQYF. In nucleotides, the CDR3 is TGTGCCAGCAGACTGACAGTATCCTCCTACGAGCAGTACTTC.

The chain uses TRBV7-8 and TRBJ1-4; 9 bases match TRBD1. Germline V gene data show CDR1 as SGHVS and CDR2 as FQNEAQ. V was clipped by 5 bases and J by 7 bases; unmatched bases: 8. There are 15 residues in the CDR3. The CDR3 protein is CASSTNRGRVEKLFF. The CDR3 DNA is TGTGCCAGCAGCACGAACAGGGGGCGCGTTGAAAAACTGTTTTTT. The entire variable domain, with the rest obtained from reference TRBV7-8 and TRBJ1-4, is as follows: GAGVSQSPRYKVAKRGQDVALRCDPISGHVSLFWYQQALGQGPEFLTYFQNEAQLDKSGLPSDRFFAERPEGSVSTLKIQRTQQEDSAVYLCASSTNRGRVEKLFFGSGTQLSVL.

This clone was observed a handful of times. The genes are TRBV2 and TRBJ2-7, with D hard to call. Deletions cut 5 bases from V and 4 bases from J, with 6 bases between. The CDR3 extends over 11 amino acids. The germline gives CDR1 SNHLY, CDR2 FYNNEI. The CDR3 loop reads CASSTLYEQYF. The DNA of the CDR3 is TGTGCCAGCAGTACTTTGTACGAGCAGTACTTC.

CDR3 in amino acids: CASPTDDTEAFF. For the CDR3, the DNA is TGTGCCAGCCCGACCGATGACACTGAAGCTTTCTTT. The chain links TRBV28 to TRBJ1-1, with D hard to call. The CDR3 extends over 12 amino acids. Germline V lookup: CDR1 MDHEN, CDR2 SYDVKM. Trimming took 8 bases from V and 3 from J, leaving 10 bases between them.

The chain employs TRBV27 and TRBJ1-5; D is possibly TRBD1 (5 bases). Germline V gene lookup returns CDR1 MNHEY and CDR2 SMNVEV (reference sequence). The CDR3 runs to 14 residues. V shed 5 bases and J shed 6 bases, with 14 bases lying between them. The CDR3 DNA reads as TGTGCCAGCAGTCCTTGGGGGAACGGTCAGCCCCAGCATTTT. Translated, it gives CASSPWGNGQPQHF.

The rearrangement uses TRBV4-1 and TRBJ2-7, with 9 nucleotides matching TRBD2. The CDR3 runs to 15 residues. V lost 2 bases and J lost 3; bases outside the gene matches: 5. CDR1 MGHRA and CDR2 YSYEKL come from the germline V gene. The CDR3 DNA reads as TGCGCCAGCAGCCAACCGGGACTAGCCAACTACGAGCAGTACTTC. Its protein product is CASSQPGLANYEQYF.